The 18 T cell receptor beta chains below all came from one sample that was sequenced in a study of OX40 agonist ivuxolimab in advanced cancers. Data came from immunoSEQ multiplex PCR; TCRdb stores just in-frame clones and leaves some out. The repertoire holds tens of thousands of clones, with 70% to 85% as singletons. The sequences come from CD4+ or CD8+ T cells sorted from blood, collected in a trial of the OX40 agonist ivuxolimab. The receptors here all came from an adult with an advanced solid tumor such as melanoma, head and neck, liver or kidney cancer.

This sequence joins TRBV10-3 and TRBJ2-3, with 12 bases aligning to TRBD2. With 4 bases clipped from V and 3 bases from J, the junction kept 8 bases outside the gene matches. The CDR3 is 17 amino acids. Germline CDR1 reads ENHRY; CDR2 reads SYGVKD. For the CDR3, the DNA is TGTGCCATCAGTGCTCCCGGGACTAGCGGGTATACAGATACGCAGTATTTT. Protein sequence: CAISAPGTSGYTDTQYF.

The rearrangement joins TRBV5-4 to TRBJ2-7, with 7 bases lining up with TRBD1. This CDR3 contains 13 residues. V lost 7 bases, J lost 0 bases, and 4 bases stayed unmatched. Germline CDR1 and CDR2: SGHNT and YYREEE (reference sequence). The CDR3 DNA sequence: TGTGCCAGCGAACGGGACAGCTCCTACGAGCAGTACTTC. Amino acid sequence: CASERDSSYEQYF.

V is TRBV23-1 and J is TRBJ2-7; D perhaps matches TRBD2 (6 bases). TRBV23-1 is recorded as an ORF, its role being uncertain. Trimming removed 7 bases from V and 2 bases from J, with 24 bases in between. The CDR3 runs 17 residues. This CDR3 reads CASMPGLFFLPAYEQYF. The CDR3 nucleotides are TGCGCCAGCATGCCGGGACTCTTCTTCTTGCCCGCCTACGAGCAGTACTTC.

The J gene is TRBJ2-3, the V gene TRBV7-2; 8 positions agree with TRBD1. The ends lost 3 bases at V and 14 bases at J; junction bases unmatched: 4. The CDR3 loop spans 11 amino acids. Looked up from germline, CDR1 is SGHTA and CDR2 is FQGNSA. CDR3 nucleotide sequence: TGTGCCAGCAGCTTGACAGGGGTAGGGTATTTT. It codes for CASSLTGVGYF. Together with reference TRBV7-2 and TRBJ2-3, the CDR3 gives the full variable domain: GAGVSQSPSNKVTEKGKDVELRCDPISGHTALYWYRQSLGQGLEFLIYFQGNSAPDKSGLPSDRFSAERTGGSVSTLTIQRTQQEDSAVYLCASSLTGVGYFGPGTRLTVL.

The chain joins TRBV5-4 to TRBJ2-2, with D perhaps matching TRBD2 (6 bases). V lost 2 bases and J lost 3, with 8 bases in between. CDR1 is SGHNT and CDR2 is YYREEE in the germline V gene (reference sequence). This CDR3 spans 14 amino acids. CDR3 protein: CASSLGGHTGELFF. The DNA for the CDR3 is TGTGCCAGCAGCTTAGGAGGGCACACCGGGGAGCTGTTTTTT.

The V gene is TRBV19, the J gene TRBJ1-1; no clear D. V was cut by 8 bases and J by 4 bases, with 11 bases left in between. From germline, CDR1 is LNHDA and CDR2 SQIVND (reference sequence). CDR3 size: 12 residues. CDR3 sequence: CASQSRPTEAFF. The CDR3 coding sequence is TGTGCCAGTCAATCCCGGCCCACTGAAGCTTTCTTT.

The chain couples TRBV7-2 to TRBJ1-1, with D possibly TRBD1 on 6 matching bases. V was clipped by 5 bases and J by 5 bases, with 18 bases between them. Germline lookup yields CDR1 SGHTA and CDR2 FQGNSA. This CDR3 has 15 amino acids. The CDR3 protein is CASSPQQGFGTEAFF. The CDR3 DNA reads TGTGCCAGCAGCCCTCAACAGGGTTTCGGGACTGAAGCTTTCTTT.

This clone was detected only a few times. The chain is built from TRBV7-2 and TRBJ1-1, with 9 bases fitting TRBD1. The trim removed 5 bases at V and 5 bases at J, leaving 6 bases unmatched. Germline CDR1 is SGHTA and CDR2 is FQGNSA. This CDR3 is built from 14 residues. CDR3 nucleotide sequence: TGTGCCAGCAGCCCAGGGACAGGGAGGACTGAAGCTTTCTTT. It translates to CASSPGTGRTEAFF. The entire variable domain, with the rest obtained from reference TRBV7-2 and TRBJ1-1, is as follows: GAGVSQSPSNKVTEKGKDVELRCDPISGHTALYWYRQSLGQGLEFLIYFQGNSAPDKSGLPSDRFSAERTGGSVSTLTIQRTQQEDSAVYLCASSPGTGRTEAFFGQGTRLTVV.

The chain is built from TRBV7-2 and TRBJ2-5; D is ambiguous. The CDR3 is 14 amino acids. The germline gives CDR1 SGHTA, CDR2 FQGNSA. Trimming took off 1 base at V and 2 bases at J, with 8 bases between the two ends. The CDR3 sequence is CASSLVGSQETQYF. DNA of the CDR3: TGTGCCAGCAGCTTAGTCGGCAGTCAAGAGACCCAGTACTTC.

The CDR3 bases are TGTGCCAGCAGCAATGCAGGGCCAGATACGCAGTATTTT. Translation: CASSNAGPDTQYF. This chain connects TRBV7-2 to TRBJ2-3; TRBD1 is a possible D gene (5 bases). V was cut by 5 bases and J by 4 bases, with 10 bases left in between. Germline V gives CDR1 SGHTA, CDR2 FQGNSA. This CDR3 has 13 residues. The full variable domain, rest sourced from reference TRBV7-2 and TRBJ2-3, is GAGVSQSPSNKVTEKGKDVELRCDPISGHTALYWYRQSLGQGLEFLIYFQGNSAPDKSGLPSDRFSAERTGGSVSTLTIQRTQQEDSAVYLCASSNAGPDTQYFGPGTRLTVL.

The chain has TRBV4-3 and TRBJ2-1; TRBD1 is a possible D gene (5 bases). With 0 bases removed from V and 4 bases from J, the gap between germline ends came to 10 bases. The CDR3 has 15 residues. Germline-derived CDR1 and CDR2 are LGHNA and YSLEER. CDR3 bases: TGCGCCAGCAGCCAAGAGGGGCAGGAGTACAATGAGCAGTTCTTC. Encoded protein: CASSQEGQEYNEQFF.

This rearrangement joins TRBV27 to TRBJ2-2, with TRBD2 as a possible D gene (5 bases). The germline CDR1 and CDR2 sequences are MNHEY and SMNVEV (reference sequence). The CDR3 runs 14 residues. Trimming pared 6 bases from V and 5 bases from J, leaving 13 bases between. CDR3 DNA: TGTGCCAGCAGAACACCGGGGTCAACCGGGGAGCTGTTTTTT. It specifies CASRTPGSTGELFF.

The chain recombines TRBV15 with TRBJ2-3, with 9 bases matching TRBD2. V trimming: 1 base; J trimming: 2 bases; junction bases outside the gene matches: 10. The CDR3 has 18 amino acids. Germline assignment: CDR1 LNHNV and CDR2 YYDKDF (reference sequence). CDR3 DNA: TGTGCCACCAGCAGAGCTGGGACTAGCAGGCGGGTCACAGATACGCAGTATTTT. It codes for CATSRAGTSRRVTDTQYF.

The chain couples TRBV6-1 to TRBJ1-2; the match to TRBD1 covers 10 bases. Germline values: CDR1 MNHNS, CDR2 SASEGT. The CDR3 runs to 17 residues. V lost 0 bases and J lost 4; bases outside the gene matches: 8. CDR3 nucleotide sequence: TGTGCCAGCAGTGAAGCTCTGGGGACAGGGGCGGTCTATGGCTACACCTTC. This encodes CASSEALGTGAVYGYTF.

The CDR3 DNA reads as TGTGCCAGTAGAAACCCGGCGCGATTGCGAGCTTTCTTT. It specifies CASRNPARLRAFF. The chain uses TRBV19 and TRBJ1-1, with D hard to call. The V and J ends lost 6 bases and 10 bases respectively, with 18 bases between them. CDR3 size: 13 residues. Germline loops: CDR1 LNHDA, CDR2 SQIVND (reference sequence).

This clone was counted only a few times. The chain combines TRBV27 with TRBJ1-6; D call uncertain. Trimming removed 2 bases at V and 8 bases at J, with 4 bases between. Germline CDR1 MNHEY, CDR2 SMNVEV (reference sequence). The CDR3 is made up of 12 amino acids. CDR3 DNA sequence: TGTGCCAGCAGTTTAAGGCATTCACCCCTCCACTTT. It specifies CASSLRHSPLHF.

This clone was seen more than once but under ten times. Distinct nucleotide sequences in the sample also encode this CDR3. The V and J genes are TRBV18 and TRBJ1-1; D remains ambiguous. Trimming stripped 0 bases from V and 1 base from J, with 3 bases between. The CDR3 has 13 residues. Looked up from germline, CDR1 is KGHSH and CDR2 is LQKENI. The CDR3 DNA reads as TGTGCCAGCTCACCACCTGGGAACACTGAAGCTTTCTTT. Protein product: CASSPPGNTEAFF. Supplemented by reference TRBV18 and TRBJ1-1, the full variable domain reads NAGVMQNPRHLVRRRGQEARLRCSPMKGHSHVYWYRQLPEEGLKFMVYLQKENIIDESGMPKERFSAEFPKEGPSILRIQQVVRGDSAAYFCASSPPGNTEAFFGQGTRLTVV.

The chain recombines TRBV10-2 with TRBJ2-4; tentative D call: TRBD1 (7 bases). CDR1 is WSHSY and CDR2 is SAAADI in the germline V gene. V was cut by 7 bases and J by 6 bases, with 25 bases left in between. This CDR3 is built from 17 residues. The CDR3: CASTASGGIRGGNIQYF. CDR3 DNA: TGCGCCAGCACGGCGTCAGGGGGGATCCGTGGAGGAAACATTCAGTACTTC.